This T cell receptor (beta chain) was sequenced in a study of blood T cell repertoires in COVID-19. About the research overall: The cDNA or gDNA used as material had been derived from T cells, B-cell-depleted T cells, or PBMCs.

Source study methods: Reference gene primer amplification in the assay estimated nucleated cell counts. Sequenced by immunoSEQ multiplex PCR; TCRdb stores in-frame clones only, minus some. V, J and clone size reflect that table, while D and trimming were determined from the DNA. The sample contains around 12,000 clones, about 89% of which appear only once. The TCR sequence derives from a woman aged 60-75 years with active COVID-19. Input material: peripheral blood.

The chain's CDR3 is CASSGDPSFVGSNQPQHF. CDR3 bases: TGCGCCAGCAGTGGAGACCCTAGTTTTGTAGGAAGCAATCAGCCCCAGCATTTT. V is TRBV10-2 and J is TRBJ1-5; no reliable D call. The CDR3 runs 18 residues. Germline loops: CDR1 WSHSY, CDR2 SAAADI. The V gene lost 4 bases and the J gene lost 1 base, with 20 bases spanning the gap.